This TCR beta chain was identified in a study of blood T cell repertoires in COVID-19. Sequencing used immunoSEQ multiplex PCR; TCRdb keeps in-frame clones, though not all of them. The sample includes approximately 150,000 clones, around 84% of them seen just once. The CDR3 is 15 amino acids. Germline CDR1 is LGHNA and CDR2 is YNFKEQ. V was trimmed by 6 bases and J by 4 bases, leaving 18 bases between them. Sequenced input: peripheral blood. The genes are TRBV4-2 and TRBJ1-2; D is possibly TRBD1 (6 bases). The clonotype comes from a woman older than 75 with acute or convalescent COVID-19. The CDR3 DNA is TGTGCCAGCAGAGACCGGCAGGGGAGTGTCTATGGCTACACCTTC. Its protein product is CASRDRQGSVYGYTF.